One and the same sample provided the 30 T cell receptor beta chains below, sequenced in a study of cytomegalovirus exposure and HLA in healthy donors. PCR amplification relied on 60 Vbeta primers (plus 13 Jbeta primers). Assay used: immunoSEQ multiplex PCR; TCRdb lists only in-frame clones, some missing. In all, the sample yields about 140,000 clones. What was sequenced was PBMCs. The receptors derive from a woman aged 18-29 years in good health and CMV-seronegative.

The genes are TRBV5-1 and TRBJ2-6, with D possibly matching TRBD2 (8 bases). The CDR3 has 16 amino acids. Trimming shortened V by 4 bases and J by 4 bases, and 15 bases separated the two germline ends. CDR1 and CDR2 (germline): SGHRS, YFSETQ. CDR3 amino acids: CASSTGGTAGANVLTF. CDR3 coding DNA: TGCGCCAGCAGCACGGGAGGGACAGCCGGGGCCAACGTCCTGACTTTC.

CDR3 nucleotides: TGTGCCAGCAGCCGCGGGGGAGAGGATTCACCCCTCCACTTT. It encodes CASSRGGEDSPLHF. The V call is TRBV5-4, the J call TRBJ1-6, with TRBD1 as a possible D gene (5 bases). CDR3 length: 14 residues. The germline V gene has CDR1 SGHNT and CDR2 YYREEE (reference sequence). Trimming removed 4 bases at V and 8 bases at J, with 13 bases between. Complete variable domain (other parts from reference TRBV5-4 and TRBJ1-6): ETGVTQSPTHLIKTRGQQVTLRCSSQSGHNTVSWYQQALGQGPQFIFQYYREEENGRGNFPPRFSGLQFPNYSSELNVNALELDDSALYLCASSRGGEDSPLHFGNGTRLTVT.

The chain joins TRBV7-8 to TRBJ2-3, with a tentative D call TRBD2 (5 bases). Between the trimmed V and J ends, which lost 3 bases and 1 base, there was a span of 17 bases. The CDR3 sequence is 17 residues long. The germline CDR1 and CDR2 sequences are SGHVS and FQNEAQ. CDR3 loop: CASSFWRSSEGTDTQYF. CDR3 in DNA: TGTGCCAGCAGCTTTTGGAGGAGCTCCGAGGGCACAGATACGCAGTATTTT.

This chain uses TRBV6-4 with TRBJ2-3, with 9 bases matching TRBD2. J gave up 2 bases and V 2 bases, and 2 bases lay outside the gene matches. From germline, CDR1 is MRHNA and CDR2 SNTAGT. The CDR3 spans 15 residues. The DNA for the CDR3 is TGTGCCAGCAGTGACCAGGGACTAGCCACAGATACGCAGTATTTT. Amino acid sequence: CASSDQGLATDTQYF.

The rearrangement joins TRBV7-3 to TRBJ1-1, with D maybe TRBD1 (5 bases). The CDR3 runs 12 residues. V was clipped by 5 bases and J by 9 bases, with 13 bases between them. Germline-derived CDR1 and CDR2 are SGHTA and FQGTGA. The chain's CDR3 is CASSPTAGKAFF. As DNA, the CDR3 is TGTGCCAGCAGCCCGACTGCAGGGAAAGCTTTCTTT.

The J gene is TRBJ1-2, the V gene TRBV7-6, with TRBD1 matching over 7 bases. After removal of 4 bases from V and 8 bases from J, the junction contained 4 bases not matched to a gene. Germline V gene data show CDR1 as SGHVS and CDR2 as FNYEAQ. The CDR3 spans 12 residues. As DNA, the CDR3 is TGTGCCAGCAGCTCAGGGGGACAGGGCTACACCTTC. Its protein product is CASSSGGQGYTF.

CDR3 bases: TGTGCCAGCAGTGACCTAGACAGGAGCTATGGCTACACCTTC. Translating it yields CASSDLDRSYGYTF. The gene calls are TRBV2 and TRBJ1-2, with a tentative D call TRBD1 (6 bases). V shed 3 bases and J shed 4 bases, with 12 bases lying between them. The CDR3 covers 14 residues. The germline V gene encodes CDR1 SNHLY and CDR2 FYNNEI. The variable domain in full, completed from reference TRBV2 and TRBJ1-2, reads EPEVTQTPSHQVTQMGQEVILRCVPISNHLYFYWYRQILGQKVEFLVSFYNNEISEKSEIFDDQFSVERPDGSNFTLKIRSTKLEDSAMYFCASSDLDRSYGYTFGSGTRLTVV.

CDR3: CASSVDVRQGRYNEQFF. In DNA, the CDR3 is TGTGCCAGCAGCGTAGACGTTCGACAGGGACGCTACAATGAGCAGTTCTTC. The genes are TRBV9 and TRBJ2-1; TRBD1 matches at 7 bases. The CDR3 has 17 residues. Germline loops: CDR1 SGDLS, CDR2 YYNGEE. The junction had 9 bases not matched to a gene; V was cut back by 0 bases and J by 3 bases.

The rearrangement links TRBV1 to TRBJ2-1; TRBD2 reflects the table's D call only, with no check against the DNA. TRBV1 is deemed a pseudogene. The CDR3 has 21 residues. This CDR3 reads CTSSQEGLAGANPPEYNEQFF. CDR3 bases: TGCACCAGCAGCCAAGAAGGCCTAGCGGGAGCTAACCCCCCCGAATACAATGAGCAGTTCTTC.

This chain's CDR3 is CASSFGHITEAFF. As DNA, the CDR3 is TGTGCCAGCAGCTTCGGACATATCACTGAAGCTTTCTTT. This chain links TRBV11-1 with TRBJ1-1; perhaps TRBD1 as D (5 bases). CDR1 is SGHAT and CDR2 is FQDESV in the germline V gene (reference sequence). This CDR3 comprises 13 residues. Trimming shortened V by 3 bases and J by 4 bases, and 9 bases separated the two germline ends.

The chain employs TRBV30 and TRBJ2-3; 11 bases fit TRBD2. V lost 4 bases, J lost 5 bases, and 2 bases stayed unmatched. Per germline, CDR1 GTSNPN and CDR2 SVGIG (reference sequence). This CDR3 spans 13 amino acids. The CDR3 bases are TGTGCCTGGATTAGCGGGAGGGTAGATACGCAGTATTTT. Encoded protein: CAWISGRVDTQYF.

The genes are TRBV7-9 and TRBJ2-7; TRBD2 agrees at 10 bases. With 5 bases clipped from V and 0 bases from J, the junction kept 7 bases outside the gene matches. The CDR3 loop spans 16 amino acids. Germline-derived CDR1 and CDR2 are SEHNR and FQNEAQ (reference sequence). The CDR3 loop is CASSRPLAGGSYEQYF. The CDR3 nucleotides read TGTGCCAGCAGCCGCCCCTTAGCGGGAGGCTCCTACGAGCAGTACTTC.

The rearrangement links TRBV29-1 to TRBJ1-2, with 10 bases fitting TRBD1. The CDR3 consists of 13 residues. The junction had 6 bases not matched to a gene; V was cut back by 6 bases and J by 5 bases. Germline assignment: CDR1 SQVTM and CDR2 ANQGSEA. The DNA of the CDR3 is TGCAGCGTCGATCCGGGACAGGGGTATGGCTACACCTTC. It is translated as CSVDPGQGYGYTF.

The DNA for the CDR3 is TGTGCCTGGAGTGACCAGGGGACAACCAAAAACATTCAGTACTTC. Protein product: CAWSDQGTTKNIQYF. This chain uses TRBV30 with TRBJ2-4, with a possible D match to TRBD1 (6 bases). V was shortened by 1 base and J by 2 bases, with 12 bases between the two germline ends. The germline V gene encodes CDR1 GTSNPN and CDR2 SVGIG (reference sequence). The CDR3 contains 15 residues.

The gene calls are TRBV4-2 and TRBJ2-7; TRBD2 matches at 9 bases. Germline-derived CDR1 and CDR2 are LGHNA and YNFKEQ. Trimming cost V 3 bases and J 2 bases; bases outside gene matches: 8. The CDR3 is made up of 16 amino acids. The CDR3 sequence: CASSHSEREDAYEQYV. The CDR3 DNA reads as TGTGCCAGCAGCCATTCGGAGCGGGAGGACGCCTACGAGCAGTACGTC.

CDR3 nucleotides: TGTGCCAGCAGCTTGCCCGGGGGGCGTGACGTTCAGTACTTC. It yields the protein CASSLPGGRDVQYF. This chain connects TRBV7-2 to TRBJ2-4, with D possibly TRBD2 on 7 matching bases. The ends were cut back, 3 bases at V and 11 bases at J, with 17 bases in the middle. The CDR3 length is 14 residues. From germline, CDR1 is SGHTA and CDR2 FQGNSA.

This chain uses TRBV5-6 with TRBJ1-4; TRBD1 matches at 8 bases. This CDR3 comprises 15 residues. J was trimmed by 3 bases and V by 2 bases; bases with no gene match: 3. Germline-derived CDR1 and CDR2 are SGHDT and YYEEEE. CDR3 region: CASSLPTGANEKLFF. The CDR3 DNA reads as TGTGCCAGCAGCTTACCGACAGGGGCTAATGAAAAACTGTTTTTT.

V is TRBV10-2 and J is TRBJ2-5; 8 nucleotides line up with TRBD2. Germline values: CDR1 WSHSY, CDR2 SAAADI. The CDR3 runs 15 residues. V was clipped by 4 bases and J by 5 bases; unmatched bases: 9. CDR3 nucleotide sequence: TGCGCCAGCAGTGGTTCCAGCGGGGGAGGTGAGACCCAGTACTTC. Translating it yields CASSGSSGGGETQYF.

The J gene is TRBJ2-3, the V gene TRBV9; 16 bases match TRBD2. This CDR3 region has 20 residues. The junction had 14 bases not matched to a gene; V was cut back by 3 bases and J by 4 bases. Germline assignment: CDR1 SGDLS and CDR2 YYNGEE. CDR3 region: CASSARKGLAGGPGADTQYF. CDR3 bases: TGTGCCAGCAGCGCTAGAAAGGGACTAGCGGGAGGGCCAGGTGCAGATACGCAGTATTTT.

The CDR3 loop reads CASSPAATGAFF. Here the CDR3 DNA reads TGTGCCAGCAGCCCAGCGGCAACCGGGGCTTTCTTT. The V call is TRBV14, the J call TRBJ1-1; no firm D call. This CDR3 is 12 amino acids long. Germline V gene lookup returns CDR1 SGHDN and CDR2 FVKESK. The V gene lost 4 bases and the J gene lost 11 bases, with 14 bases spanning the gap. Full variable domain (rest looked up from reference TRBV14 and TRBJ1-1): EAGVTQFPSHSVIEKGQTVTLRCDPISGHDNLYWYRRVMGKEIKFLLHFVKESKQDESGMPNNRFLAERTGGTYSTLKVQPAELEDSGVYFCASSPAATGAFFGQGTRLTVV.

The rearrangement joins TRBV7-9 to TRBJ2-5; 11 nucleotides match TRBD2. Per germline, CDR1 SEHNR and CDR2 FQNEAQ (reference sequence). CDR3 length: 18 residues. The V and J ends lost 2 bases and 1 base, in that order; junction bases with no gene match: 9. The CDR3 sequence: CASSLKGLAGDFQETQYF. In DNA, the CDR3 is TGTGCCAGCAGCTTAAAAGGACTAGCGGGTGATTTCCAAGAGACCCAGTACTTC.

The V and J genes are TRBV2 and TRBJ2-7, with TRBD1 matching 10 bases. Germline V lookup: CDR1 SNHLY, CDR2 FYNNEI. J lost 4 bases, V lost 6 bases, and 9 bases had no gene match. This CDR3 contains 15 residues. CDR3 bases: TGTGCCAGCAGGAAACAGATGGGACAGGGGTACGAGCAGTACGTC. As protein: CASRKQMGQGYEQYV.

The V gene is TRBV12-1, the J gene TRBJ2-1; the table calls TRBD2, which could not be checked here. TRBV12-1 is shown as a pseudogene. CDR3 length: 16 residues. CDR3 nucleotides: TGTGCCAGCAGTTTTAGCGGGAGTCTTCCCTACAATGAGCAGTTCTTC. This sequence encodes CASSFSGSLPYNEQFF.

The chain uses TRBV6-5 and TRBJ1-6; 7 nucleotides align to TRBD1. This CDR3 is 15 amino acids long. Germline V gene sequence: CDR1 MNHEY, CDR2 SVGAGI. Losses at the gene ends were 0 bases for V and 9 bases for J; bases not matched to a gene: 5. CDR3 loop: CASSYSDRITSPLHF. CDR3 DNA sequence: TGTGCCAGCAGTTACTCGGACAGGATTACTTCACCCCTCCACTTT.

This chain uses TRBV5-5 with TRBJ1-5, with unresolved D. V dropped 4 bases and J dropped 0 bases, with 8 bases sitting between them. The CDR3 consists of 14 residues. Germline loops: CDR1 SGHKS, CDR2 YYEKEE (reference sequence). The CDR3 DNA follows: TGTGCCAGCAGCCGGGGATATAGCAATCAGCCCCAGCATTTT. Translating it yields CASSRGYSNQPQHF.

CDR3 region: CASSIYAGGPDTQYF. The CDR3 region has the DNA TGTGCCAGTAGTATATATGCGGGAGGGCCAGATACGCAGTATTTT. The chain carries TRBV19 and TRBJ2-3; TRBD2 matches at 9 bases. Germline-derived CDR1 and CDR2 are LNHDA and SQIVND (reference sequence). This CDR3 has 15 amino acids. After removal of 2 bases from V and 4 bases from J, the junction contained 4 bases not matched to a gene.

V usage is TRBV11-3 and J usage is TRBJ2-7, with 8 bases identical to TRBD1. This CDR3 is built from 14 residues. Germline CDR1 SGHNT, CDR2 YENEEA. V shed 1 base and J 3 bases; nucleotides not matched to a gene: 2. CDR3 sequence reads: CASSLGTGSYEQYF. In nucleotides, the CDR3 is TGTGCCAGCAGCTTAGGGACAGGGAGCTACGAGCAGTACTTC.

To note about this clone: The same CDR3 is also encoded by other DNA sequences in this sample. The chain joins TRBV5-1 to TRBJ1-1; 10 bases align to TRBD1. The CDR3 consists of 15 residues. CDR1 is SGHRS, CDR2 YFSETQ, per germline. Germline trimming cut 0 bases from V and 5 bases from J; bases unmatched to any gene: 4. DNA of the CDR3: TGCGCCAGCAGCTTGGCCGGGACAGGGGAGACTGAAGCTTTCTTT. Amino acid sequence: CASSLAGTGETEAFF.

The V gene is TRBV4-1, the J gene TRBJ2-5; 7 positions agree with TRBD1. V was pared by 1 base and J by 5 bases, with 7 bases of the junction left unmatched. The CDR3 totals 15 residues. Germline values: CDR1 MGHRA, CDR2 YSYEKL. CDR3 sequence: CASSQAGQPRETQYF. The CDR3 DNA reads TGCGCCAGCAGCCAAGCGGGACAGCCCAGGGAGACCCAGTACTTC.

The rearrangement links TRBV4-3 to TRBJ2-7; D remains unclear. CDR1 is LGHNA and CDR2 is YSLEER in the germline V gene. There are 13 residues in the CDR3. The V end lost 0 bases, the J end lost 7 bases, and 10 bases lay between the germline ends. The CDR3 region has the DNA TGCGCCAGCAGCCAAGATTTATTACGGGAGCAGTACGTC. Amino acid sequence: CASSQDLLREQYV.